The next 27 T cell receptor beta chains were all read from a single sample in a study of T cell responses to AZD1222 COVID-19 vaccine. Some clones are missing from TCRdb's copy, which holds only in-frame ones; the method was immunoSEQ multiplex PCR. The sample has roughly 120,000 clones, 80% to 90% seen once. Specimen: peripheral blood, collected on day 0 of MenACWY control vaccination. These receptor sequences come from an adult in good health.

The chain combines TRBV24-1 with TRBJ1-2; no clear D. Per germline, CDR1 KGHDR and CDR2 SFDVKD. This CDR3 contains 12 residues. V was clipped by 4 bases and J by 8 bases, with 10 bases between them. The CDR3 is CATSDPGAGYTF. The CDR3 bases are TGTGCCACCAGTGACCCCGGAGCGGGCTACACCTTC.

This chain connects TRBV6-5 to TRBJ2-5; D possibly corresponds to TRBD2 (6 bases). This CDR3 has 16 residues. Germline-derived CDR1 and CDR2 are MNHEY and SVGAGI. Trimming stripped 1 base from V and 4 bases from J, with 16 bases between. CDR3 bases: TGTGCCAGCAGTTACTTCGGGAGCTCGGGCGGAGAGACCCAGTACTTC. Translated, it gives CASSYFGSSGGETQYF.

The chain carries TRBV7-9 and TRBJ2-7; D is unresolved. Trimming removed 5 bases from V and 1 base from J, with 12 bases in between. There are 14 residues in the CDR3. The germline gives CDR1 SEHNR, CDR2 FQNEAQ (reference sequence). Written as DNA, the CDR3 is TGTGCCAGCAGCCTTGGTGGCCGTTCCTACGAGCAGTACTTC. Translating it yields CASSLGGRSYEQYF.

This chain joins TRBV5-4 and TRBJ2-7, with D perhaps matching TRBD2 (6 bases). From germline, CDR1 is SGHNT and CDR2 YYREEE (reference sequence). The V and J ends lost 0 bases and 2 bases respectively, with 12 bases between them. The CDR3 consists of 15 residues. DNA of the CDR3: TGTGCCAGCAGCTTGGGCGGGGCGGAGCCCTACGAGCAGTACTTC. Translating it yields CASSLGGAEPYEQYF.

The chain links TRBV5-5 to TRBJ2-7; 8 bases agree with TRBD1. This CDR3 spans 15 amino acids. Germline loops: CDR1 SGHKS, CDR2 YYEKEE (reference sequence). The J segment lost 0 bases and the V segment lost 4 bases, leaving 6 bases of the junction unmatched. CDR3 sequence: CASSHGTGDSYEQYF. The CDR3 nucleotides are TGTGCCAGCAGCCACGGGACAGGAGACTCCTACGAGCAGTACTTC.

The chain is built from TRBV25-1 and TRBJ2-7; D remains ambiguous. CDR1 and CDR2 from the germline V gene are MGHDK and SYGVNS. V was clipped by 2 bases and J by 4 bases, with 9 bases between them. The CDR3 runs 13 residues. The CDR3 loop reads CASSELNEYEQYF. CDR3 nucleotide sequence: TGTGCCAGCAGTGAACTAAATGAGTACGAGCAGTACTTC.

The chain joins TRBV2 to TRBJ2-5; TRBD1 agrees at 10 bases. V shed 3 bases and J 5 bases; nucleotides not matched to a gene: 9. Germline-derived CDR1 and CDR2 are SNHLY and FYNNEI. CDR3 length equals 16 residues. CDR3 protein: CASSDNDRGRGETQYF. As DNA, the CDR3 is TGTGCCAGCAGTGATAACGACAGGGGGCGCGGGGAGACCCAGTACTTC.

This rearrangement joins TRBV6-5 to TRBJ2-7, with no clear D. The V gene's germline CDR1 is MNHEY and CDR2 SVGAGI. The CDR3 loop spans 14 amino acids. The V gene lost 6 bases and the J gene lost 4 bases, with 16 bases spanning the gap. The CDR3 nucleotides are TGTGCCAGCAGAGCATCCGGGCAACCGTACGAGCAGTACTTC. Amino acids: CASRASGQPYEQYF.

This clone was detected only a few times. The chain is built from TRBV5-4 and TRBJ1-6; the D gene is possibly TRBD1 (5 bases). Trimming left V 6 bases short and J 9 bases short, with 16 bases between. The CDR3 consists of 14 residues. Germline V CDR1 and CDR2: SGHNT, YYREEE (reference sequence). The CDR3 loop reads CASTSGVVSSPLHF. The CDR3, as DNA: TGTGCCAGCACCTCGGGGGTTGTAAGTTCACCCCTCCACTTT.

The chain is built from TRBV7-3 and TRBJ2-1, with D uncertain. This CDR3 has 16 residues. From germline, CDR1 is SGHTA and CDR2 FQGTGA. Trimming cost V 5 bases and J 0 bases, with 14 bases left between them. CDR3 nucleotide sequence: TGTGCCAGCAGCCCCTCCCTTGCGAGCTCCTACAATGAGCAGTTCTTC. Its translation: CASSPSLASSYNEQFF.

This clone showed up many times. This rearrangement joins TRBV19 to TRBJ2-7, with 10 bases aligning to TRBD2. V dropped 6 bases and J dropped 5; count of bases not matched to a gene: 10. Germline loops: CDR1 LNHDA, CDR2 SQIVND (reference sequence). The length of the CDR3 is 15 residues. The CDR3 DNA follows: TGTGCCAGTAGAGGAAGCGGGAGGGCCCAACACGAGCAGTACTTC. Translating it yields CASRGSGRAQHEQYF.

The V call is TRBV3-1 (or the pseudogene TRBV3-2), the J call TRBJ1-1; 7 bases map to TRBD1. CDR3 length: 14 amino acids. Germline lookup yields CDR1 LGHDT and CDR2 YNNKEL (reference sequence). V lost 4 bases, J lost 4 bases, and 6 bases stayed unmatched. The CDR3 loop is CASSLRQGPTEAFF. The CDR3 nucleotides read TGTGCCAGCAGCCTAAGACAGGGACCCACTGAAGCTTTCTTT.

This chain joins TRBV19 and TRBJ1-2; perhaps TRBD1 as D (5 bases). CDR1 is LNHDA, CDR2 SQIVND, per germline (reference sequence). The CDR3 covers 13 residues. V shed 2 bases and J shed 6 bases, with 10 bases lying between them. The CDR3 bases are TGTGCCAGTAGTATAACCCAGACAGATGGCTACACCTTC. It codes for CASSITQTDGYTF. Full variable domain (rest looked up from reference TRBV19 and TRBJ1-2): DGGITQSPKYLFRKEGQNVTLSCEQNLNHDAMYWYRQDPGQGLRLIYYSQIVNDFQKGDIAEGYSVSREKKESFPLTVTSAQKNPTAFYLCASSITQTDGYTFGSGTRLTVV.

The V call is TRBV9, the J call TRBJ1-3; D is unclear. The germline V and J ends were trimmed by 0 bases and 4 bases, with 11 bases remaining between them. CDR1 and CDR2 (germline): SGDLS, YYNGEE. The CDR3 has 15 residues. CDR3 residues: CASSVARTPGNTIYF. As DNA, the CDR3 is TGTGCCAGCAGCGTAGCAAGGACCCCGGGAAACACCATATATTTT.

This chain joins TRBV6-1 and TRBJ1-5; possible D gene TRBD1, 5 bases. Germline V gene data show CDR1 as MNHNS and CDR2 as SASEGT. The CDR3 loop spans 16 amino acids. V lost 4 bases and J lost 2, with 15 bases in between. In nucleotides, the CDR3 is TGTGCCAGCAGTGGTGAGGAGGGGTTTCGCAATCAGCCCCAGCATTTT. It specifies CASSGEEGFRNQPQHF.

This clone was counted a few times. The V call is TRBV7-2, the J call TRBJ2-7; 9 nucleotides agree with TRBD1. This CDR3 is 14 amino acids long. The V gene's germline CDR1 is SGHTA and CDR2 FQGNSA. V trimming: 2 bases; J trimming: 2 bases; junction bases outside the gene matches: 1. The CDR3 loop reads CASSLRQGAYEQYF. The CDR3 coding sequence is TGTGCCAGCAGCTTACGACAGGGGGCCTACGAGCAGTACTTC.

V usage is TRBV12-5 and J usage is TRBJ1-5; D ambiguous. V lost 1 base to trimming and J lost 10 bases, with 11 bases between them. This CDR3 contains 13 residues. CDR1 is LGHNT and CDR2 is FRNRAP in the germline V gene. The CDR3 DNA reads TGTGCTAGTGGTTTGGACATCACCCTACCCCAGCATTTT. Its translation: CASGLDITLPQHF.

This rearrangement joins TRBV28 to TRBJ1-5; D may be TRBD1 (5 bases). CDR1 is MDHEN and CDR2 is SYDVKM in the germline V gene. Trimming took off 3 bases at V and 10 bases at J, with 10 bases between the two ends. The CDR3 sequence is 12 residues long. The DNA for the CDR3 is TGTGCCAGCAGTTTGACAGACAGCCCCCAGCATTTT. This encodes CASSLTDSPQHF.

V gene TRBV13 combines with J gene TRBJ1-2, with a possible D match to TRBD1 (5 bases). V was trimmed by 2 bases and J by 2 bases, leaving 18 bases between them. The CDR3 totals 17 residues. Germline V lookup: CDR1 PRHDT, CDR2 FYEKMQ (reference sequence). The CDR3 nucleotides read TGTGCCAGCAGCTTAAGAGGAGGGGCAGTGGTAAACTATGGCTACACCTTC. Translation gives CASSLRGGAVVNYGYTF.

The sample holds one count of this clone. V gene TRBV6-1 combines with J gene TRBJ1-1; no definite D call. The CDR3 has 12 residues. V was pared by 2 bases and J by 10 bases, with 11 bases between. The germline V gene has CDR1 MNHNS and CDR2 SASEGT. CDR3 nucleotides: TGTGCCAGCAGTGAACAAGCGAGTGGAGCTTTCTTT. It is translated as CASSEQASGAFF.

The genes are TRBV3-1 (or the pseudogene TRBV3-2) and TRBJ1-3; D may be TRBD1 (5 bases). V was shortened by 9 bases and J by 1 base, with 19 bases between the two germline ends. CDR3 size: 16 residues. CDR1 and CDR2 (germline): LGHDT, YNNKEL (reference sequence). The CDR3 region is CASAQGNTVSGNTIYF. CDR3 DNA sequence: TGTGCCAGTGCCCAGGGAAACACGGTATCTGGAAACACCATATATTTT.

The chain joins TRBV15 to TRBJ2-5; possibly TRBD2 for D (6 bases). Trimming cost V 3 bases and J 5 bases, with 19 bases left between them. Germline assignment: CDR1 LNHNV and CDR2 YYDKDF (reference sequence). The CDR3 is 16 residues long. The CDR3 nucleotides are TGTGCCACCAGCAGGGTTACCGGGACTGGCAGGGAGACCCAGTACTTC. Its translation: CATSRVTGTGRETQYF.

The rearrangement uses TRBV5-1 and TRBJ2-1; 15 bases map to TRBD2. This CDR3 region has 19 residues. Germline CDR1 reads SGHRS; CDR2 reads YFSETQ. The V segment lost 4 bases and the J segment 0 bases; nucleotides outside the gene matches: 8. For the CDR3, the DNA is TGCGCCAGCAGCAGGGGACTAGCGGGAGGTATTAGCTCCTACAATGAGCAGTTCTTC. Translating it yields CASSRGLAGGISSYNEQFF.

V and J are TRBV7-2 and TRBJ1-1; tentative D call: TRBD1 (5 bases). CDR1 is SGHTA and CDR2 is FQGNSA in the germline V gene. V was pared by 5 bases and J by 2 bases, with 15 bases between. The CDR3 has 15 residues. In nucleotides, the CDR3 is TGTGCCAGCAGCCACTATCCTGGACACAACACTGAAGCTTTCTTT. This codes for CASSHYPGHNTEAFF.

The chain links TRBV7-9 to TRBJ2-7, with D unresolved. The CDR3 runs 13 residues. Trimming shortened V by 1 base and J by 3 bases, and 7 bases separated the two germline ends. Germline V lookup: CDR1 SEHNR, CDR2 FQNEAQ (reference sequence). CDR3 sequence (DNA): TGTGCCAGCAGCTTAGTCAGCGACTACGAGCAGTACTTC. This sequence encodes CASSLVSDYEQYF.

The chain links TRBV14 to TRBJ2-7; D may correspond to TRBD1 or TRBD2 (5 bases each). V gave up 3 bases and J gave up 10 bases, with 10 bases separating them. The CDR3 covers 11 residues. Germline assignment: CDR1 SGHDN and CDR2 FVKESK. CDR3 amino acids: CASSQGVAQYF. The CDR3 coding sequence is TGTGCCAGCAGCCAGGGGGTTGCCCAGTACTTC.

V usage is TRBV12-3 or TRBV12-4 and J usage is TRBJ1-5; the match to TRBD1 covers 8 bases. V lost 6 bases and J lost 6; bases outside the gene matches: 1. The CDR3 runs 12 residues. The CDR3 here is CASRQGGQPQHF. The CDR3 coding sequence is TGTGCCAGCAGACAGGGGGGTCAGCCCCAGCATTTT.